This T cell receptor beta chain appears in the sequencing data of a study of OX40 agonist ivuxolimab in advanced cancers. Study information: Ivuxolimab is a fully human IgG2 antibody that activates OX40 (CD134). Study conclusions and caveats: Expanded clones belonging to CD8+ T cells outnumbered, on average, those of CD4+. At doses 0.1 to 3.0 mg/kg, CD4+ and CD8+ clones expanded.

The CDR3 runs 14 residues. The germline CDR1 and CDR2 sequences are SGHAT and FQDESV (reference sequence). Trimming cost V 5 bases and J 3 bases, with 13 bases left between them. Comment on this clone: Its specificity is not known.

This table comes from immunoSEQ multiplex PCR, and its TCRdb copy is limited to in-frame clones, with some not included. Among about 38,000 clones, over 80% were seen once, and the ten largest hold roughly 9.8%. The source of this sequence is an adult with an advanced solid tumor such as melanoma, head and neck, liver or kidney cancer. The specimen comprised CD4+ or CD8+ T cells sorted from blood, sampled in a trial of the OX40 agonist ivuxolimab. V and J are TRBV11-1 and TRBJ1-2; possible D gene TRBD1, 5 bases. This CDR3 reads CASSTGTGYYGYTF. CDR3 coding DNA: TGTGCCAGCAGCACCGGTACAGGTTACTATGGCTACACCTTC.